These 25 T cell receptor beta chains were sequenced from one sample in a study of T cell responses to AZD1222 COVID-19 vaccine listed by TCRdb under 2021. In light of the paper, this sample's time point label describes: baseline before first vaccination. Library method: the immunoSEQ multiplex PCR assay. The table was pulled from immuneACCESS by TCRdb, which kept in-frame rearrangements only. Such tables lose some clones; where checked, under half of the loss comes from unresolved V genes, and the rest has no known cause. The table for this sample lists about 120,000 clones; about 90% of them were counted only once. The ten largest clones add up to approximately 1.7% of the sample. The material was peripheral blood, obtained on day 0 of AZD1222 vaccination. Every receptor here comes from an adult in good health.

The chain links TRBV30 to TRBJ1-2; no firm D call. Trimming took 4 bases from V and 3 from J, leaving 15 bases between them. The CDR3 has 14 amino acids. CDR1 is GTSNPN, CDR2 SVGIG, per germline (reference sequence). CDR3 in DNA: TGTGCCTGGAAGGGTTTGGGGATCTACTATGGCTACACCTTC. Protein product: CAWKGLGIYYGYTF.

The sample holds one count of this clone. This chain links TRBV9 with TRBJ2-3, with TRBD2 matching over 11 bases. The CDR3 has 15 amino acids. Unmatched junction bases numbered 7, after V lost 3 bases and J lost 7 bases. CDR1 is SGDLS and CDR2 is YYNGEE in the germline V gene. DNA of the CDR3: TGTGCCAGCAGCGCCGGGACTAGCGGCACGTATACGCAGTATTTT. This codes for CASSAGTSGTYTQYF.

The chain couples TRBV5-1 to TRBJ1-4; 9 bases align to TRBD1. The trim removed 4 bases at V and 6 bases at J, leaving 7 bases unmatched. Germline CDR1 reads SGHRS; CDR2 reads YFSETQ. The length of the CDR3 is 15 residues. CDR3 protein: CASSPGTGRYEKLFF. CDR3 nucleotides: TGCGCCAGCAGCCCCGGGACAGGGAGGTATGAAAAACTGTTTTTT.

The chain recombines TRBV6-4 with TRBJ2-3, with 8 bases aligning to TRBD2. V shed 3 bases and J 6 bases; nucleotides not matched to a gene: 5. The CDR3 sequence is 14 residues long. CDR1 MRHNA and CDR2 SNTAGT come from the germline V gene. In DNA form, the CDR3 reads TGTGCCAGCAGTGAAGTAGGCGGGAGGGATACGCAGTATTTT. This gives the protein CASSEVGGRDTQYF.

This chain uses TRBV19 with TRBJ1-5; the D is unclear. The CDR3 sequence is 13 residues long. V dropped 1 base and J dropped 4 bases, with 5 bases sitting between them. Per germline, CDR1 LNHDA and CDR2 SQIVND (reference sequence). Here the CDR3 DNA reads TGTGCCAGTAGTATAGTCGGAAATCAGCCCCAGCATTTT. This encodes CASSIVGNQPQHF.

J is TRBJ2-7 and V is TRBV24-1; TRBD2 matches 9 bases. With 3 bases clipped from V and 3 bases from J, the junction kept 5 bases outside the gene matches. The length of the CDR3 is 15 residues. The germline CDR1 and CDR2 sequences are KGHDR and SFDVKD. The CDR3 reads CATSDSGGRYYEQYF. In nucleotides, the CDR3 is TGTGCCACCAGTGATAGCGGGGGGCGATACTACGAGCAGTACTTC.

The J gene is TRBJ1-1, the V gene TRBV11-3; D ambiguous. CDR1 is SGHNT and CDR2 is YENEEA in the germline V gene. CDR3 length equals 13 residues. V shed 3 bases and J shed 1 base, with 6 bases lying between them. In DNA, the CDR3 is TGTGCCAGCAGCTTCAACAGGAACACTGAAGCTTTCTTT. It yields the protein CASSFNRNTEAFF. The entire variable domain, with the rest obtained from reference TRBV11-3 and TRBJ1-1, is as follows: EAGVVQSPRYKIIEKKQPVAFWCNPISGHNTLYWYLQNLGQGPELLIRYENEEAVDDSQLPKDRFSAERLKGVDSTLKIQPAELGDSAVYLCASSFNRNTEAFFGQGTRLTVV.

The gene calls are TRBV7-2 and TRBJ1-6, with D unclear. The germline V gene has CDR1 SGHTA and CDR2 FQGNSA. The germline V and J ends were trimmed by 1 base and 14 bases, with 9 bases remaining between them. The CDR3 spans 12 residues. The CDR3 DNA sequence: TGTGCCAGCAGCTTAGGGTGGTCCACCCTCCACTTT. It is translated as CASSLGWSTLHF.

This rearrangement joins TRBV4-3 to TRBJ1-1; 10 nucleotides align to TRBD1. CDR3 size: 14 residues. Germline V gene lookup returns CDR1 LGHNA and CDR2 YSLEER. Losses at the gene ends were 4 bases for V and 3 bases for J; bases not matched to a gene: 2. CDR3 nucleotide sequence: TGCGCCAGCAGCCCCGGGACAGGGGACACTGAAGCTTTCTTT. It encodes CASSPGTGDTEAFF.

V usage is TRBV9 and J usage is TRBJ1-1; D is unclear. The CDR3 length is 14 residues. The ends were cut back, 0 bases at V and 2 bases at J, with 8 bases in the middle. The germline gives CDR1 SGDLS, CDR2 YYNGEE. The CDR3 bases are TGTGCCAGCAGCGTAGGGCCAGGAAACACTGAAGCTTTCTTT. This gives the protein CASSVGPGNTEAFF.

This clone was found once. The chain employs TRBV7-2 and TRBJ2-2; 7 bases align to TRBD2. With V trimmed by 7 bases and J by 3 bases, 11 bases remained unmatched. CDR3 size: 16 residues. The germline CDR1 and CDR2 sequences are SGHTA and FQGNSA. The CDR3 DNA sequence: TGTGCCAGCAACACCGGGAGGCGGGAGTACACCGGGGAGCTGTTTTTT. It translates to CASNTGRREYTGELFF.

The CDR3 DNA reads TGTGCCAGCAGCAGAAGCGGGAATTCTAATGAAAAACTGTTTTTT. The encoded protein is CASSRSGNSNEKLFF. The rearrangement links TRBV5-5 to TRBJ1-4; no clear D gene. Looked up from germline, CDR1 is SGHKS and CDR2 is YYEKEE (reference sequence). Deletions cut 4 bases from V and 3 bases from J, with 13 bases between. The CDR3 sequence is 15 residues long.

This rearrangement joins TRBV5-4 to TRBJ2-3; unclear D gene. Trimming stripped 0 bases from V and 9 bases from J, with 11 bases between. CDR3 length: 13 residues. From germline, CDR1 is SGHNT and CDR2 YYREEE (reference sequence). CDR3 nucleotide sequence: TGTGCCAGCAGCTTGGGGCTAGTGGAGACGCAGTATTTT. It encodes CASSLGLVETQYF. Full variable domain (rest looked up from reference TRBV5-4 and TRBJ2-3): ETGVTQSPTHLIKTRGQQVTLRCSSQSGHNTVSWYQQALGQGPQFIFQYYREEENGRGNFPPRFSGLQFPNYSSELNVNALELDDSALYLCASSLGLVETQYFGPGTRLTVL.

V is TRBV7-2 and J is TRBJ2-1, with D possibly matching TRBD2 (7 bases). Germline assignment: CDR1 SGHTA and CDR2 FQGNSA. CDR3 length equals 16 residues. Trimming stripped 3 bases from V and 5 bases from J, with 17 bases between. CDR3 region: CASSFPGAGENNEQFF. CDR3 in DNA: TGTGCCAGCAGCTTCCCGGGGGCGGGGGAGAACAATGAGCAGTTCTTC.

The rearrangement joins TRBV7-2 to TRBJ2-4, with 12 bases aligning to TRBD2. The CDR3 covers 17 residues. Per germline, CDR1 SGHTA and CDR2 FQGNSA. V was pared by 1 base and J by 2 bases, with 3 bases of the junction left unmatched. CDR3 sequence (DNA): TGTGCCAGCAGCTTAGTGCTAGCGGGAGGGACCAAAAACATTCAGTACTTC. Amino acids: CASSLVLAGGTKNIQYF.

This clone has only one observation. The V gene is TRBV10-3, the J gene TRBJ2-1; 10 bases are shared with TRBD2. The germline V gene has CDR1 ENHRY and CDR2 SYGVKD. The ends lost 6 bases at V and 2 bases at J; junction bases unmatched: 4. CDR3 length: 15 amino acids. The CDR3 region has the DNA TGTGCCATCAGGGAGCGGGAGGGACCCTACAATGAGCAGTTCTTC. This translates into CAIREREGPYNEQFF.

V gene TRBV3-1 (or the pseudogene TRBV3-2) combines with J gene TRBJ1-1; D unresolved. The CDR3 contains 12 residues. Germline CDR1 and CDR2: LGHDT and YNNKEL (reference sequence). The V end lost 2 bases, the J end lost 0 bases, and 1 base lay between the germline ends. For the CDR3, the DNA is TGTGCCAGCAGCCAATTGAACACTGAAGCTTTCTTT. Translated, it gives CASSQLNTEAFF.

This clone is a singleton in its sample. The CDR3 DNA is TGTGCCTGGAGCGGGACTAGCGACTTCACAGATACGCAGTATTTT. As protein: CAWSGTSDFTDTQYF. The rearrangement joins TRBV30 to TRBJ2-3; 10 bases are shared with TRBD2. Germline lookup yields CDR1 GTSNPN and CDR2 SVGIG (reference sequence). The trim removed 3 bases at V and 2 bases at J, leaving 5 bases unmatched. The CDR3 has 15 residues. The whole variable domain, remainder taken from reference TRBV30 and TRBJ2-3, is SQTIHQWPATLVQPVGSPLSLECTVEGTSNPNLYWYRQAAGRGLQLLFYSVGIGQISSEVPQNLSASRPQDRQFILSSKKLLLSDSGFYLCAWSGTSDFTDTQYFGPGTRLTVL.

The chain combines TRBV15 with TRBJ1-4; D call uncertain. V was clipped by 0 bases and J by 8 bases, with 13 bases between them. Germline CDR1 is LNHNV and CDR2 is YYDKDF (reference sequence). CDR3 length equals 15 residues. CDR3: CATSRDRGVGEKLFF. CDR3 coding DNA: TGTGCCACCAGCAGAGATCGGGGAGTTGGCGAAAAACTGTTTTTT.

The table lists this clone with a count of one. The CDR3 is CASSLFPGAYTEAFF. The CDR3 bases are TGTGCCAGCAGTTTATTCCCGGGGGCTTATACTGAAGCTTTCTTT. The chain links TRBV27 to TRBJ1-1; weak D call: TRBD1 (6 bases). Germline V gives CDR1 MNHEY, CDR2 SMNVEV (reference sequence). Trimming stripped 1 base from V and 5 bases from J, with 14 bases between. The CDR3 has 15 residues.

This sequence joins TRBV11-3 and TRBJ1-1, with D unclear. V shed 1 base and J shed 1 base, with 4 bases lying between them. Germline V CDR1 and CDR2: SGHNT, YENEEA. This CDR3 has 13 amino acids. Here the CDR3 reads CASSLAANTEAFF. The CDR3 region has the DNA TGTGCCAGCAGCTTAGCCGCGAACACTGAAGCTTTCTTT.

As concerns this clone: This sample includes further DNA sequences coding for the same CDR3. The chain joins TRBV24-1 to TRBJ2-3; D remains ambiguous. Trimming stripped 5 bases from V and 0 bases from J, with 2 bases between. Per the germline V gene, CDR1 is KGHDR and CDR2 is SFDVKD. This CDR3 is 12 amino acids long. In nucleotides, the CDR3 is TGTGCCACCAGTGGCAGCACAGATACGCAGTATTTT. It specifies CATSGSTDTQYF.

The genes are TRBV5-8 and TRBJ1-1; a weak D match, TRBD1 (6 bases). Trimming shortened V by 6 bases and J by 5 bases, and 14 bases separated the two germline ends. The CDR3 extends over 13 amino acids. The germline CDR1 and CDR2 sequences are SGHTS and YDEGEE. In DNA form, the CDR3 reads TGTGCCAGCAATGGGGGGGCGCGAACTGAAGCTTTCTTT. Its protein product is CASNGGARTEAFF.

This sequence joins TRBV5-1 and TRBJ2-7, with 9 nucleotides matching TRBD2. There are 16 residues in the CDR3. V shed 0 bases and J 6 bases; nucleotides not matched to a gene: 10. CDR1 SGHRS and CDR2 YFSETQ come from the germline V gene. CDR3 sequence: CASSLDGWGLATEQYF. The CDR3 bases are TGCGCCAGCAGCTTGGATGGTTGGGGACTAGCAACCGAGCAGTACTTC.

The chain combines TRBV5-1 with TRBJ1-1; D perhaps matches TRBD1 (6 bases). V was clipped by 4 bases and J by 7 bases, with 14 bases between them. Germline V gene lookup returns CDR1 SGHRS and CDR2 YFSETQ. The CDR3 extends over 13 amino acids. This chain's CDR3 is CASSNRDSDEAFF. As DNA, the CDR3 is TGCGCCAGCAGCAACAGGGACTCTGATGAAGCTTTCTTT.